This note documents a single TCR beta chain sequence. Its target is not known. This sample is drawn from a study of immune evolution from preneoplasia to lung adenocarcinoma. Study at large: HLA loss of heterozygosity: over 5.5% AIS, roughly 15% MIA, approximately 35% ADC, none AAH. Study-wide findings and caveats: Clonality was highest in normal lung, lower in later-stage lesions apparently. Top clone share appeared to fall from AAH through AIS, MIA, adenocarcinoma.

The germline V gene has CDR1 GTSNPN and CDR2 SVGIG (reference sequence). V lost 2 bases, J lost 0 bases, and 11 bases stayed unmatched. This CDR3 spans 17 amino acids. Repertoires were generated with immunoSEQ multiplex PCR, while TCRdb's copy carries only in-frame clones and drops some. Of approximately 5,300 clones listed, roughly 83% are singletons. The rearrangement uses TRBV30 and TRBJ1-2; TRBD1 aligns across 8 bases. The clonotype comes from a person aged 65-85 years with lung adenocarcinoma. The specimen sequenced was FFPE lung adenocarcinoma in situ tissue. CDR3 amino acids: CAWSTTGGARANYGYTF. In DNA, the CDR3 is TGTGCCTGGAGTACAACAGGGGGTGCCAGGGCTAACTATGGCTACACCTTC.